Presented here are 27 T cell receptor beta chains from one specimen sequenced in a study of patients and donors after allogeneic stem cell transplantation (TCRdb year 2020). Libraries were built with RT-PCR. TCRdb names NextSeq 550 as the instrument used. The raw public reads went through TCRdb reprocessing: fastp at Q25, MiXCR clone calling, in-frame beta chains kept. CDR3 protein sequences are deduplicated, and each keeps its most common genes and DNA. The sample table records approximately 160,000 distinct CDR3 sequences; 24% of these occur just once. The ten largest clones capture more than 25% of the sample. The specimen sequenced was blood, either unsorted or a sorted T cell fraction (not recorded which). All receptors come from a human donor who was either an allogeneic HSCT recipient or a stem cell or donor lymphocyte infusion donor (not recorded which). It is not recorded whose cells these are; they may come from a transplant donor.

This clonotype was recorded a few times. The chain recombines TRBV7-8 with TRBJ2-6, with D unclear. With 1 base removed from V and 0 bases from J, the gap between germline ends came to 4 bases. CDR1 and CDR2 (germline): SGHVS, FQNEAQ. This CDR3 comprises 15 residues. In DNA, the CDR3 is TGTGCCAGCAGCTTAGGGGTCTCTGGGGCCAACGTCCTGACTTTC. Protein sequence: CASSLGVSGANVLTF.

The genes are TRBV5-6 and TRBJ2-1, with no clear D. V dropped 2 bases and J dropped 10 bases, with 13 bases sitting between them. This CDR3 is 13 amino acids long. CDR1 and CDR2 (germline): SGHDT, YYEEEE. The CDR3 DNA follows: TGTGCCAGCAGCTTTGGACCTACCGGGGAGCAGTTCTTC. Protein: CASSFGPTGEQFF.

The chain joins TRBV9 to TRBJ1-2, with D possibly TRBD1 on 5 matching bases. Between the trimmed V and J ends, which lost 4 bases and 6 bases, there was a span of 16 bases. CDR3 size: 14 residues. Germline CDR1 is SGDLS and CDR2 is YYNGEE. The CDR3 region has the DNA TGTGCCAGCAGCCCGGGGGATTTCTGGAATGGCTACACCTTC. It translates to CASSPGDFWNGYTF.

This clonotype was seen a few times. Relative to the germline gene, one junction end is altered; a read error may explain this. For the CDR3, the DNA is TGTGCCACCAGCAGAGGGAATGGGCAGGACACCATCTACGAGCAGTACTTT. Translation gives CATSRGNGQDTIYEQYF. This chain connects TRBV15 to TRBJ2-7, with D perhaps TRBD1 (5 bases). Per the germline V gene, CDR1 is LNHNV and CDR2 is YYDKDF (reference sequence). This CDR3 comprises 17 residues.

V and J are TRBV19 and TRBJ2-1, with 8 bases lining up with TRBD2. Germline values: CDR1 LNHDA, CDR2 SQIVND (reference sequence). With V trimmed by 6 bases and J by 4 bases, 5 bases remained unmatched. The CDR3 is 14 amino acids. This CDR3 is CASRRAGGYNEQFF. CDR3 DNA: TGTGCCAGTAGGCGGGCGGGGGGATACAATGAGCAGTTCTTC.

This clonotype was picked up one time. The chain combines TRBV4-2 with TRBJ2-1; no clear D. Trimming left V 1 base short and J 7 bases short, with 11 bases between. The CDR3 extends over 14 amino acids. From germline, CDR1 is LGHNA and CDR2 YNFKEQ. CDR3: CASSQVDRWNEQFF. The CDR3 DNA reads TGTGCCAGCAGCCAAGTTGATAGGTGGAATGAGCAGTTCTTC.

The chain uses TRBV20-1 and TRBJ2-7; D ambiguous. CDR1 is DFQATT, CDR2 SNEGSKA, per germline (reference sequence). V was shortened by 3 bases and J by 3 bases, with 6 bases between the two germline ends. This CDR3 spans 11 amino acids. CDR3: CSASHSYEQYF. In DNA form, the CDR3 reads TGCAGTGCTAGTCACAGCTACGAGCAGTACTTC.

This clonotype was seen a handful of times. The chain links TRBV28 to TRBJ2-5; a weak D match, TRBD1 (6 bases). Germline V gives CDR1 MDHEN, CDR2 SYDVKM. The CDR3 is 14 amino acids. V dropped 5 bases and J dropped 1 base, with 11 bases sitting between them. In DNA, the CDR3 is TGTGCCAGCAGTCCCCCGGACAGCCAAGAGACCCAGTACTTC. Translation gives CASSPPDSQETQYF. The complete variable domain, with remaining parts taken from reference TRBV28 and TRBJ2-5, reads DVKVTQSSRYLVKRTGEKVFLECVQDMDHENMFWYRQDPGLGLRLIYFSYDVKMKEKGDIPEGYSVSREKKERFSLILESASTNQTSMYLCASSPPDSQETQYFGPGTRLLVL.

The rearrangement joins TRBV12-3 or TRBV12-4 to TRBJ2-2, with 8 nucleotides matching TRBD1. The CDR3 totals 13 residues. V gave up 8 bases and J gave up 3 bases; unmatched junction bases: 2. The CDR3 bases are TGTGCCAGCGGACAGGGATACACCGGGGAGCTGTTTTTT. Residues: CASGQGYTGELFF.

V is TRBV7-9 and J is TRBJ2-4; D is undetermined. This CDR3 is built from 14 residues. Germline loops: CDR1 SEHNR, CDR2 FQNEAQ (reference sequence). Trimming removed 5 bases from V and 1 base from J, with 9 bases in between. The CDR3 DNA reads as TGTGCCAGCAGCCCCCCGACGGCCAAAAACATTCAGTACTTC. The encoded protein is CASSPPTAKNIQYF.

This clonotype was counted only a few times. The rearrangement uses TRBV4-2 and TRBJ2-3, with 9 bases aligning to TRBD1. V shed 3 bases, J shed 7 bases, and the junction held 8 bases outside the gene matches. The germline V gene has CDR1 LGHNA and CDR2 YNFKEQ. The CDR3 totals 15 residues. CDR3 sequence: CASSQDRGFSHTQYF. Here the CDR3 DNA reads TGTGCCAGCAGCCAGGACAGGGGCTTCTCCCATACGCAGTATTTT.

The table lists this clonotype with a few counts. The V and J genes are TRBV12-3 or TRBV12-4 and TRBJ1-5; D unclear. This CDR3 has 16 residues. With 2 bases removed from V and 2 bases from J, the gap between germline ends came to 13 bases. This CDR3 is CASSLRVTWGNQPQHF. In DNA, the CDR3 is TGTGCCAGCAGTTTACGGGTAACCTGGGGCAATCAGCCCCAGCATTTT.

The chain employs TRBV20-1 and TRBJ2-3; no clear D gene. Germline V gene data show CDR1 as DFQATT and CDR2 as SNEGSKA (reference sequence). Deletions cut 5 bases from V and 1 base from J, with 10 bases between. The CDR3 length is 13 residues. For the CDR3, the DNA is TGCAGTGCTGGGTACTTAGGCACAGATACGCAGTATTTT. Encoded protein: CSAGYLGTDTQYF.

The rearrangement uses TRBV6-1 and TRBJ2-5; D uncertain. The ends were cut back, 1 base at V and 2 bases at J, with 8 bases in the middle. CDR3 length equals 14 residues. CDR1 and CDR2 from the germline V gene are MNHNS and SASEGT. CDR3 loop: CASSEVAEQETQYF. In nucleotides, the CDR3 is TGTGCCAGCAGTGAAGTGGCCGAGCAAGAGACCCAGTACTTC.

The chain is built from TRBV14 and TRBJ2-1; 7 nucleotides line up with TRBD2. The ends lost 4 bases at V and 4 bases at J; junction bases unmatched: 7. The CDR3 has 15 residues. Germline V gene sequence: CDR1 SGHDN, CDR2 FVKESK. This chain's CDR3 is CASSLFLAAYNEQFF. CDR3 nucleotides: TGTGCCAGCAGCCTATTCCTAGCGGCTTACAATGAGCAGTTCTTC.

The chain uses TRBV30 and TRBJ2-1; D remains unclear. The CDR3 sequence is 12 residues long. V was pared by 2 bases and J by 5 bases, with 7 bases between. CDR1 and CDR2 (germline): GTSNPN, SVGIG (reference sequence). Here the CDR3 reads CAWSHFHNEQFF. The CDR3 DNA reads as TGTGCCTGGAGTCACTTTCACAATGAGCAGTTCTTC. Variable domain in full (rest from reference TRBV30 and TRBJ2-1): SQTIHQWPATLVQPVGSPLSLECTVEGTSNPNLYWYRQAAGRGLQLLFYSVGIGQISSEVPQNLSASRPQDRQFILSSKKLLLSDSGFYLCAWSHFHNEQFFGPGTRLTVL.

The chain uses TRBV5-5 and TRBJ1-3, with 7 nucleotides matching TRBD1. The V gene's germline CDR1 is SGHKS and CDR2 YYEKEE (reference sequence). The V gene end was trimmed by 0 bases and the J gene end by 2 bases; junction bases not matched to a gene: 8. The CDR3 loop spans 17 amino acids. CDR3 loop: CASSLAGLGGTGNTIYF. The CDR3 nucleotides read TGTGCCAGCAGCTTGGCGGGTCTAGGGGGCACTGGAAACACCATATATTTT.

The chain links TRBV5-5 to TRBJ1-5; 11 positions match TRBD1. This CDR3 has 17 amino acids. CDR1 SGHKS and CDR2 YYEKEE come from the germline V gene (reference sequence). Trimming cost V 3 bases and J 4 bases; bases outside gene matches: 9. CDR3 bases: TGTGCCAGCAGCTACGGGGACAGGGGGTTTGGTAATCAGCCCCAGCATTTT. Amino acid sequence: CASSYGDRGFGNQPQHF.

This clonotype was seen only a few times. The chain has TRBV20-1 and TRBJ1-6, with 7 bases lining up with TRBD1. The J segment lost 7 bases and the V segment lost 1 base, leaving 7 bases of the junction unmatched. The CDR3 covers 15 residues. The germline gives CDR1 DFQATT, CDR2 SNEGSKA (reference sequence). CDR3 bases: TGCAGTGCTAGAGGGGGGACAGCTTTAAATTCACCCCTCCACTTT. It codes for CSARGGTALNSPLHF.

This clonotype turned up a few times. The V gene is TRBV5-1, the J gene TRBJ1-1, with TRBD1 matching over 7 bases. CDR1 SGHRS and CDR2 YFSETQ come from the germline V gene. The ends lost 4 bases at V and 1 base at J; junction bases unmatched: 10. The CDR3 is 16 residues long. CDR3 sequence reads: CASSERRQGSNTEAFF. CDR3 coding DNA: TGCGCCAGCAGCGAACGAAGACAGGGTTCGAACACTGAAGCTTTCTTT.

V gene TRBV20-1 combines with J gene TRBJ2-4; 7 bases agree with TRBD2. The trim removed 5 bases at V and 7 bases at J, leaving 11 bases unmatched. Germline V gene data show CDR1 as DFQATT and CDR2 as SNEGSKA (reference sequence). The CDR3 is 14 residues long. CDR3 sequence reads: CSAPKWGGLNIQYF. In DNA form, the CDR3 reads TGCAGTGCTCCGAAATGGGGGGGATTGAACATTCAGTACTTC.

This chain connects TRBV3-1 to TRBJ2-1; 8 nucleotides align to TRBD2. The CDR3 is 17 amino acids. With V trimmed by 1 base and J by 7 bases, 12 bases remained unmatched. Per germline, CDR1 LGHDT and CDR2 YNNKEL (reference sequence). CDR3 sequence: CASSQVLAGDWGNEQFF. CDR3 DNA: TGTGCCAGCAGCCAAGTTCTAGCGGGCGACTGGGGAAATGAGCAGTTCTTC.

A few counts support this clonotype. This sequence joins TRBV4-1 and TRBJ2-7; no clear D gene. The length of the CDR3 is 15 residues. CDR1 and CDR2 (germline): MGHRA, YSYEKL. V gave up 0 bases and J gave up 0 bases, with 9 bases separating them. CDR3 in amino acids: CASSQEQEGSYEQYF. The CDR3 coding sequence is TGCGCCAGCAGCCAAGAGCAGGAAGGCTCCTACGAGCAGTACTTC.

There are a few counts of this clonotype. CDR3: CASRGDRVYNEQFF. Here the CDR3 DNA reads TGTGCCAGCAGGGGGGACAGGGTCTACAATGAGCAGTTCTTC. The chain links TRBV2 to TRBJ2-1; 9 positions match TRBD1. Germline loops: CDR1 SNHLY, CDR2 FYNNEI. With V trimmed by 6 bases and J by 3 bases, 3 bases remained unmatched. This CDR3 has 14 amino acids.

The V and J genes are TRBV5-1 and TRBJ2-7; 8 bases fit TRBD1. The CDR3 spans 15 residues. From germline, CDR1 is SGHRS and CDR2 YFSETQ. V was clipped by 0 bases and J by 7 bases; unmatched bases: 9. The CDR3 region has the DNA TGCGCCAGCAGCTTGGAATGGGACAGGCTTAAAGAGCAGTACTTC. Protein product: CASSLEWDRLKEQYF.

The chain couples TRBV20-1 to TRBJ2-3; 7 nucleotides agree with TRBD2. V gave up 6 bases and J gave up 1 base; unmatched junction bases: 7. Germline assignment: CDR1 DFQATT and CDR2 SNEGSKA (reference sequence). The CDR3 has 14 amino acids. The CDR3 sequence: CSARGTLRTDTQYF. The CDR3 DNA is TGCAGTGCGCGGGGGACTCTTCGCACAGATACGCAGTATTTT.

The chain links TRBV20-1 to TRBJ2-7; D is uncertain. Germline CDR1 and CDR2: DFQATT and SNEGSKA (reference sequence). The V gene lost 2 bases and the J gene lost 3 bases, with 8 bases spanning the gap. The CDR3 is 12 residues long. CDR3 in DNA: TGCAGTGCTAGAATATTGGACTACGAGCAGTACTTC. Translated, it gives CSARILDYEQYF.